One and the same sample provided the 21 T cell receptor beta chains below, sequenced in a study of blood T cell repertoires in COVID-19. This table comes from immunoSEQ multiplex PCR, and its TCRdb copy is limited to in-frame clones, with some not included. The data contain about 140,000 clones, around 82% of them singletons. The sample taken for sequencing was PBMCs or T cells enriched from blood (not recorded which). The receptors stem from a man in his forties with acute COVID-19.

The chain links TRBV5-1 to TRBJ2-2, with a tentative D call TRBD2 (5 bases). Germline V gene lookup returns CDR1 SGHRS and CDR2 YFSETQ. Trimming took off 0 bases at V and 0 bases at J, with 9 bases between the two ends. The CDR3 sequence is 16 residues long. This CDR3 reads CASSLAGNANTGELFF. The CDR3 bases are TGCGCCAGCAGCTTGGCCGGGAACGCGAACACCGGGGAGCTGTTTTTT.

This sequence joins TRBV2 and TRBJ2-7; 9 nucleotides line up with TRBD2. This CDR3 is built from 15 residues. V shed 6 bases, J shed 3 bases, and the junction held 9 bases outside the gene matches. Germline V gene lookup returns CDR1 SNHLY and CDR2 FYNNEI. The CDR3 DNA is TGTGCCAGCAGCCCGGGGCGGGGGGGCGGCTACGAGCAGTACTTC. Amino acids: CASSPGRGGGYEQYF. Based on the CDR3 plus reference TRBV2 and TRBJ2-7, the full variable domain is EPEVTQTPSHQVTQMGQEVILRCVPISNHLYFYWYRQILGQKVEFLVSFYNNEISEKSEIFDDQFSVERPDGSNFTLKIRSTKLEDSAMYFCASSPGRGGGYEQYFGPGTRLTVT.

This clone has only a few counts. The CDR3 sequence: CASSLSGQATYEQYF. CDR3 coding DNA: TGCGCCAGCAGCTTGAGTGGACAGGCTACCTACGAGCAGTACTTC. The rearrangement uses TRBV5-1 and TRBJ2-7; 7 bases align to TRBD1. Germline values: CDR1 SGHRS, CDR2 YFSETQ. CDR3 length equals 15 residues. With 1 base clipped from V and 2 bases from J, the junction kept 6 bases outside the gene matches.

The gene calls are TRBV14 and TRBJ1-4, with 7 nucleotides matching TRBD1. Germline V CDR1 and CDR2: SGHDN, FVKESK. The CDR3 has 17 residues. J lost 2 bases, V lost 3 bases, and 9 bases had no gene match. CDR3 nucleotide sequence: TGTGCCAGCAGCCAGGCTATACCGGGACAGACTAATGAAAAACTGTTTTTT. Translation gives CASSQAIPGQTNEKLFF.

This clone was seen once. The V and J genes are TRBV29-1 and TRBJ2-3; 10 bases are a match to TRBD2. With V trimmed by 6 bases and J by 5 bases, 8 bases remained unmatched. The CDR3 has 14 residues. CDR1 and CDR2 (germline): SQVTM, ANQGSEA. CDR3 sequence (DNA): TGCAGCGTCGTTAGCGGGGGGACTCGAGATACGCAGTATTTT. It translates to CSVVSGGTRDTQYF.

This chain connects TRBV11-2 to TRBJ1-1; D is unclear. The germline V gene has CDR1 SGHAT and CDR2 FQNNGV. V was clipped by 1 base and J by 6 bases, with 9 bases between them. This CDR3 is 13 amino acids long. The CDR3 DNA sequence: TGTGCCAGCAGCTTAGCAGTTTCCCCTGAAGCTTTCTTT. It yields the protein CASSLAVSPEAFF.

This chain connects TRBV6-6 to TRBJ2-2; 8 nucleotides match TRBD1. The CDR3 has 17 residues. With 5 bases clipped from V and 1 base from J, the junction kept 9 bases outside the gene matches. Per the germline V gene, CDR1 is MNHNY and CDR2 is SVGAGI (reference sequence). The CDR3 sequence is CASSRPAGTGNTGELFF. DNA of the CDR3: TGTGCCAGCAGTCGACCCGCCGGGACAGGGAACACCGGGGAGCTGTTTTTT.

The chain is built from TRBV10-3 and TRBJ2-7, with a weak D call TRBD1 (5 bases). Per the germline V gene, CDR1 is ENHRY and CDR2 is SYGVKD. The CDR3 runs to 15 residues. Trimming removed 4 bases from V and 1 base from J, with 14 bases in between. The chain's CDR3 is CAISATGDNSYEQYF. CDR3 DNA: TGTGCCATCAGTGCCACAGGAGACAATTCCTACGAGCAGTACTTC.

The chain is built from TRBV5-5 and TRBJ2-2; D uncertain. Trimming shortened V by 4 bases and J by 1 base, and 8 bases separated the two germline ends. This CDR3 spans 14 amino acids. Germline-derived CDR1 and CDR2 are SGHKS and YYEKEE (reference sequence). This CDR3 reads CASSPLMNTGELFF. Written as DNA, the CDR3 is TGTGCCAGCAGCCCACTGATGAACACCGGGGAGCTGTTTTTT.

CDR3 sequence (DNA): TGCGCCAGCGCCCTTCCGGGGTCCGAAGAGACCCAGTACTTC. It is translated as CASALPGSEETQYF. The chain links TRBV5-1 to TRBJ2-5, with D perhaps matching TRBD2 (5 bases). Germline assignment: CDR1 SGHRS and CDR2 YFSETQ. V was clipped by 7 bases and J by 3 bases, with 16 bases between them. The CDR3 spans 14 residues.

The V gene is TRBV30, the J gene TRBJ1-5; D perhaps matches TRBD1 (5 bases). From germline, CDR1 is GTSNPN and CDR2 SVGIG (reference sequence). The V end lost 4 bases, the J end lost 1 base, and 8 bases lay between the germline ends. This CDR3 spans 13 amino acids. The CDR3 DNA follows: TGTGCCTGGACAGGGCAAAGCAATCAGCCCCAGCATTTT. This translates into CAWTGQSNQPQHF.

The rearrangement joins TRBV9 to TRBJ1-3; D is unclear. The CDR3 is made up of 15 amino acids. Germline V CDR1 and CDR2: SGDLS, YYNGEE. Trimming removed 0 bases from V and 4 bases from J, with 11 bases in between. The CDR3 nucleotides are TGTGCCAGCAGCGTAGCCGACTTTACGGGAAACACCATATATTTT. This codes for CASSVADFTGNTIYF. Drawing the rest from reference TRBV9 and TRBJ1-3, the complete variable domain is DSGVTQTPKHLITATGQRVTLRCSPRSGDLSVYWYQQSLDQGLQFLIQYYNGEERAKGNILERFSAQQFPDLHSELNLSSLELGDSALYFCASSVADFTGNTIYFGEGSWLTVV.

Written as DNA, the CDR3 is TGTGCCAGCAGTGCGGCGACAGGGGCTGGGGGTAATTCACCCCTCCACTTT. Residues: CASSAATGAGGNSPLHF. V is TRBV6-1 and J is TRBJ1-6, with 8 bases that match TRBD1. V shed 4 bases, J shed 6 bases, and the junction held 11 bases outside the gene matches. The germline gives CDR1 MNHNS, CDR2 SASEGT. The CDR3 has 17 residues.

The J gene is TRBJ2-1, the V gene TRBV9; 8 bases match TRBD2. Germline-derived CDR1 and CDR2 are SGDLS and YYNGEE. The junction had 4 bases not matched to a gene; V was cut back by 0 bases and J by 5 bases. This CDR3 spans 15 amino acids. DNA of the CDR3: TGTGCCAGCAGCGTAGCCAGCGGGAGAGACAATGAGCAGTTCTTC. Amino acids: CASSVASGRDNEQFF.

This clone has a single count. The V call is TRBV27, the J call TRBJ2-2; TRBD1 is a possible D gene (6 bases). V lost 4 bases to trimming and J lost 4 bases, with 22 bases between them. This CDR3 spans 18 amino acids. Germline V gene sequence: CDR1 MNHEY, CDR2 SMNVEV (reference sequence). The CDR3 sequence: CASSSFYEQGYGTGELFF. The DNA for the CDR3 is TGTGCCAGCAGTTCCTTCTACGAACAGGGATACGGCACCGGGGAGCTGTTTTTT.

The gene calls are TRBV28 and TRBJ1-1; possible D gene TRBD1, 6 bases. The V and J ends lost 5 bases and 1 base respectively, with 17 bases between them. Germline loops: CDR1 MDHEN, CDR2 SYDVKM. This CDR3 region has 16 residues. The CDR3 reads CASSPELETGNTEAFF. For the CDR3, the DNA is TGTGCCAGCAGTCCCGAGTTAGAGACAGGGAACACTGAAGCTTTCTTT.

The genes are TRBV2 and TRBJ2-7; 7 bases are shared with TRBD1. Germline CDR1 is SNHLY and CDR2 is FYNNEI. Trimming removed 8 bases from V and 2 bases from J; junction bases left unmatched: 6. CDR3 length: 13 residues. CDR3 nucleotide sequence: TGTGCCAGCCTACGGGACAGCGCCTACGAGCAGTACTTC. Protein: CASLRDSAYEQYF.

The chain couples TRBV11-2 to TRBJ2-1; the match to TRBD1 covers 12 bases. The CDR3 is 15 residues long. The ends lost 5 bases at V and 8 bases at J; junction bases unmatched: 7. Germline V lookup: CDR1 SGHAT, CDR2 FQNNGV. The CDR3 region has the DNA TGTGCCAGCAGCGACCGGGACAGGGGGCATGATGAGCAGTTCTTC. Its translation is CASSDRDRGHDEQFF.

The J gene is TRBJ2-1, the V gene TRBV2; no clear D gene. CDR3 length: 15 amino acids. Per the germline V gene, CDR1 is SNHLY and CDR2 is FYNNEI. V shed 5 bases and J shed 0 bases, with 11 bases lying between them. The CDR3 sequence is CASSLGFSSYNEQFF. The CDR3, as DNA: TGTGCCAGCAGTCTCGGGTTTAGCTCCTACAATGAGCAGTTCTTC.

J is TRBJ2-6 and V is TRBV23-1; D remains unclear. TRBV23-1 is recorded as an ORF, its role being uncertain. The V gene lost 0 bases and the J gene lost 0 bases, with 21 bases spanning the gap. The CDR3 runs to 21 residues. Here the CDR3 DNA reads TGCGCCAGCAGTCAATCTGACACGTCGCAGGTGACAAGCTCTGGGGCCAACGTCCTGACTTTC. Protein product: CASSQSDTSQVTSSGANVLTF.

The chain joins TRBV7-9 to TRBJ1-4; the match to TRBD1 covers 8 bases. V was pared by 5 bases and J by 5 bases, with 10 bases of the junction left unmatched. CDR1 SEHNR and CDR2 FQNEAQ come from the germline V gene (reference sequence). The CDR3 totals 16 residues. This chain's CDR3 is CASSPRDRRRNEKLFF. CDR3 nucleotides: TGTGCCAGCAGCCCTCGGGACAGGAGGCGAAATGAAAAACTGTTTTTT.